The source of this T cell receptor beta chain is a study of post-analysis software for immune sequencing data. The wider study: Progressive-relapsing, secondary progressive and relapsing-remitting multiple sclerosis were among the disease courses included.

Study-level points and caveats: For normalized Chao1 diversity, multiple sclerosis patients scored significantly lower than controls did. Clustering by F measure revealed strong co-clustering among samples prepared together in one batch.

Built from TCR beta cDNA, the libraries had unique molecular identifiers in them. There were about 0.85 to 11 million T cells, and approximately 480,000 cDNA molecules came from them. One entry per CDR3 protein results from TCRdb running MiXCR on the PCR reads. The sample holds about 500,000 distinct CDR3 sequences, over 35% seen once. As for this clonotype: No antigen is known for it.

Sequenced material: blood. The TCR comes from a girl between 5 and 17 years old with multiple sclerosis.

CDR3 bases: TGTGCCAGCAGCGTAGATGGGCTTGCCCAAGAGACCCAGTACTTC. Protein product: CASSVDGLAQETQYF. The chain has TRBV9 and TRBJ2-5; no reliable D call. V lost 0 bases and J 1 base, leaving 10 bases between the germline ends. The germline V gene has CDR1 SGDLS and CDR2 YYNGEE. The CDR3 has 15 amino acids.